This TCR beta chain was found in a study of graft-versus-host responses after intestinal transplantation. Study-level information: Transplantation in recipients was multivisceral, liver-intestinal, or isolated intestinal. Every recipient had anti-thymocyte globulin induction and roughly 3 years of tacrolimus plus steroids. Study results and caveats: High graft-versus-host to host-versus-graft clonal ratios were found in allografts of patients who had graft-donor T cell macrochimerism. GvH clones occurred in recipient marrow; some first appeared in ileum or blood.

Germline loops: CDR1 SGHNT, CDR2 YENEEA. V was pared by 8 bases and J by 7 bases, with 8 bases of the junction left unmatched. This CDR3 is 13 amino acids long. Some clones are missing from TCRdb's copy, which holds only in-frame ones; the method was immunoSEQ multiplex PCR. The sample lists about 93,000 clones, just under 95% seen once, with around 0.49% in the top ten. Turning to this clone: The target antigen is unknown.

The TCR was taken from a human donor who received an intestinal transplant. The starting material was unstimulated CD8+ T cells sorted from spleen or lymph node cells, obtained before intestinal transplant. This sequence joins TRBV11-3 and TRBJ1-1; 9 bases are a match to TRBD1. CDR3 in DNA: TGTGCCAGCGGGGAACAGGGGGCTGGTGAAGCTTTCTTT. Translating gives CASGEQGAGEAFF.